This T cell receptor (beta chain) is from a study of blood T cell repertoires in COVID-19 (dated by TCRdb to about 2020). With respect to the entire study: Samples from collaborators originated in the United States, Italy and Spain and spanned both the acute and convalescent phases of COVID-19. Where HLA class I and class II types were available, the types were taken from metadata supplied by the sample provider, not from assay-based typing. Samples came from the ongoing ImmuneRACE study (first 160 participants) plus 1,254 subjects from 6 global collaborators. The material from the prospective study consisted of cDNA or gDNA derived from T cells, B-cell-depleted T cells, or PBMCs. The sample metadata nearly always contained a de-identified subject ID, COVID-19 status, age in years and sex. Subjects who had been exposed to COVID-19, were actively infected with it, or had recovered from it provided the deeply sampled blood TCRbeta repertoires that made up the dataset. A freely available public database, intended as a resource for researchers studying the immune response to SARS-CoV-2, is where the repertoires were released.

Overall study results and their limits: The amount of clinical and demographic metadata varied by source and participant and was provided uncurated.

The junction shows trimming of 1 base on V and 0 bases on J, plus 3 bases between the germline ends. The CDR3 numbers 14 residues from cysteine through phenylalanine. The read is trimmed to its CDR3 DNA, 42 bases read in frame from base 1. From the germline V gene, CDR1 is SGHNT and CDR2 is YENEEA. The immunoSEQ Assay, a bias-controlled multiplex PCR, was used to amplify TCRbeta CDR3 regions from genomic DNA. Regarding the original processing steps: Within the assay, amplification of reference gene primers was used to estimate how many nucleated cells each sample contained. To quantify the absolute abundance of each unique TCRbeta CDR3 rearrangement, sequence reads were collapsed and filtered. For each sample, productive Simpson clonality was calculated as the square root of Simpson's diversity index over productive rearrangements. TCRdb limited this immuneACCESS table to in-frame rearrangements with V and J called. A share of clones is missing; checked studies link under half to unresolved V genes, and the rest is unexplained. V and J calls and clone size are those listed in that table; D and trimming were worked out from the DNA. Counted in this sample were around 59,000 clones; approximately 82% of them appeared once. The ten top clones hold 10% to 15% of the sample.

This clone has only one observation. The specificity of this receptor is unknown. Within one base of it there is no much larger clone, and no base qualities were kept. Whole blood was collected in K2EDTA tubes by collaborating institutions according to the institutions' own protocols. For TCRbeta analysis, collaborators shipped samples as frozen whole blood, isolated PBMCs, or DNA extracted from either of those sample types. The clonotype comes from a man older than 75 with acute or convalescent COVID-19. The sample was peripheral blood. The rearrangement combines TRBV11-3 with TRBJ1-4, with no confidently assigned D gene. CDR3 region: CASSLAATNEKLFF. The sequenced DNA: TGTGCCAGCAGCTTAGCCGCAACTAATGAAAAACTGTTTTTT.